The 5 T cell receptor beta chains below all came from one sample that was sequenced in a study of blood T cell repertoires in COVID-19. Profiling relied on immunoSEQ multiplex PCR, and the TCRdb table lists in-frame clones only, not all of them. Here the sample spans about 48,000 clones, 80% to 90% being singletons. Material for sequencing was peripheral blood. These receptors came from a woman at least 80 years old with acute or convalescent COVID-19.

The chain carries TRBV12-3 or TRBV12-4 and TRBJ1-1; D remains ambiguous. The CDR3 sequence is 11 residues long. Trimming cost V 8 bases and J 8 bases, with 12 bases left between them. DNA of the CDR3: TGTGCCAGCCAGCAGCGTACAGAAGCTTTCTTT. Amino acids: CASQQRTEAFF.

The V gene is TRBV6-5, the J gene TRBJ1-1; TRBD1 matches 7 bases. The CDR3 extends over 15 amino acids. With 5 bases clipped from V and 0 bases from J, the junction kept 6 bases outside the gene matches. CDR1 MNHEY and CDR2 SVGAGI come from the germline V gene. CDR3 DNA: TGTGCCAGCAGTACCTCAGGGGGGTTGAACACTGAAGCTTTCTTT. It specifies CASSTSGGLNTEAFF.

V and J are TRBV7-2 and TRBJ1-2; 8 nucleotides agree with TRBD1. The CDR3 totals 15 residues. V trimming: 3 bases; J trimming: 4 bases; junction bases outside the gene matches: 7. Germline CDR1 reads SGHTA; CDR2 reads FQGNSA. The CDR3 protein is CASSLAQGAIYGYTF. The CDR3 bases are TGTGCCAGCAGCTTGGCGCAGGGGGCAATCTATGGCTACACCTTC.

The CDR3 loop is CASSQETVIYGYTF. The CDR3 DNA reads TGCGCCAGCAGCCAAGAAACGGTAATCTATGGCTACACCTTC. The chain links TRBV4-1 to TRBJ1-2; D unclear. The CDR3 loop spans 14 amino acids. The germline V gene encodes CDR1 MGHRA and CDR2 YSYEKL. V was shortened by 0 bases and J by 4 bases, with 9 bases between the two germline ends.

The chain couples TRBV7-9 to TRBJ1-1, with D unclear. The germline V gene encodes CDR1 SEHNR and CDR2 FQNEAQ (reference sequence). The CDR3 has 16 residues. The V end lost 2 bases, the J end lost 1 base, and 14 bases lay between the germline ends. CDR3 residues: CASSLWGGVGNTEAFF. The CDR3 nucleotides are TGTGCCAGCAGCTTATGGGGAGGTGTCGGGAACACTGAAGCTTTCTTT.